This is a list of T cell receptor beta chains from one sample in a study of spatial heterogeneity in lung cancer. TCRdb ran MiXCR on the 5' RACE reads and lists one entry per CDR3 protein. The table lists some 9,900 distinct CDR3 sequences, 12% of them singletons. The sequences come from lung tumor tissue, collected at surgery. These receptors were collected from a male donor with early-stage non-small cell lung cancer. The CDR3 runs from the conserved cysteine through the conserved F or W. D genes are given only for firm matches. Size tells how often a clone was seen, or its class if it is expanded.

cdr3_length | clone_size | d_call | j_call | v_call | cdr3_aa | cdr3_nt
12 | many | - | TRBJ2-7 | TRBV7-9 | CASSLSGYEQYF | TGTGCCAGCAGCCTGAGCGGATACGAGCAGTACTTC
14 | many | - | TRBJ2-5 | TRBV12-3/TRBV12-4 | CASRANRGAETQYF | TGTGCCAGCAGGGCGAACCGGGGGGCAGAGACCCAGTACTTC
13 | medium-sized | TRBD1 | TRBJ2-5 | TRBV6-6 | CASEGQGGETQYF | TGTGCCAGCGAAGGACAGGGAGGAGAGACCCAGTACTTC
18 | many | TRBD2 | TRBJ2-3 | TRBV7-2 | CASSLLASGRGGTDTQYF | TGTGCCAGCAGCTTATTGGCTAGCGGGAGAGGGGGCACAGATACGCAGTATTTT
13 | many | - | TRBJ2-5 | TRBV28 | CATWNRGQETQYF | TGTGCCACTTGGAACCGGGGCCAAGAGACCCAGTACTTC
14 | many | TRBD1 | TRBJ2-5 | TRBV28 | CASTLGDRRETQYF | TGTGCCAGCACACTGGGGGACAGACGAGAGACCCAGTACTTC
15 | many | TRBD1 | TRBJ2-7 | TRBV18 | CASSPIQGSGHEQYF | TGTGCCAGCTCACCTATACAGGGGAGTGGACACGAGCAGTACTTC
15 | many | TRBD1 | TRBJ2-7 | TRBV27 | CASRTRPGQGYEQYF | TGTGCCAGCAGAACACGCCCGGGACAGGGGTACGAGCAGTACTTC
14 | many | - | TRBJ1-6 | TRBV12-3/TRBV12-4 | CASSRGQSNSPLHF | TGTGCCAGCAGTAGAGGACAGTCAAATTCACCCCTCCACTTT
17 | medium-sized | - | TRBJ1-6 | TRBV27 | CASRGTRYDYNNSPLHF | TGTGCCAGCAGGGGGACCCGATACGACTATAATAATTCACCCCTCCACTTT
15 | many | - | TRBJ1-5 | TRBV28 | CASSFGSNSNQPQHF | TGTGCCAGCAGTTTCGGCAGTAATAGCAATCAGCCCCAGCATTTT
13 | many | - | TRBJ1-1 | TRBV5-1 | CASRGDMNTEAFF | TGCGCCAGTAGAGGGGACATGAACACTGAAGCTTTCTTT
13 | medium-sized | - | TRBJ2-5 | TRBV18 | CASSPGEEETQYF | TGTGCCAGCTCACCGGGGGAAGAAGAGACCCAGTACTTC